Listed below are T cell receptor beta chains from one sample, sequenced in a study of graft-versus-host responses after intestinal transplantation. For these TCRs, the target antigens are not known. The protocol was immunoSEQ multiplex PCR, while the TCRdb copy is restricted to in-frame clones and leaves out a portion. The table records under 130,000 clones, 93% of them present only once. This specimen consisted of unstimulated CD8+ T cells sorted from spleen or lymph node cells, obtained before intestinal transplant. Source of these receptors: a human donor who received an intestinal transplant. Each CDR3 is given with its conserved first and last residue. The order of the fields is V gene, D gene, clone size, J gene, CDR3 protein, CDR3 DNA. A D gene is named only where the DNA matches it firmly. Clone size is not always given. Where it is, it says once, few, many or a class for expanded clones.

v_gene: TRBV7-9; d_gene: TRBD1; abundance: once; j_gene: TRBJ2-2; CDR3aa: CATMGQGPNTGELFF; CDR3nt: TGTGCCACTATGGGACAGGGACCCAACACCGGGGAGCTGTTTTTT
v_gene: TRBV7-9; d_gene: .; abundance: .; j_gene: TRBJ2-1; CDR3aa: CASSLDFHEQFF; CDR3nt: TGTGCCAGCAGCTTAGATTTCCATGAGCAGTTCTTC
v_gene: TRBV9; d_gene: TRBD2; abundance: .; j_gene: TRBJ2-7; CDR3aa: CASSVSGGGYEQYF; CDR3nt: TGTGCCAGCAGCGTGAGCGGGGGCGGCTACGAGCAGTACTTC
v_gene: TRBV7-2; d_gene: .; abundance: .; j_gene: TRBJ1-4; CDR3aa: CASSLYGSYEKLFF; CDR3nt: TGTGCCAGCAGCTTATACGGGTCATATGAAAAACTGTTTTTT
v_gene: TRBV27; d_gene: .; abundance: .; j_gene: TRBJ1-4; CDR3aa: CASSFRPATNEKLFF; CDR3nt: TGTGCCAGCAGTTTCCGACCTGCAACTAATGAAAAACTGTTTTTT
v_gene: TRBV15; d_gene: TRBD1; abundance: .; j_gene: TRBJ2-1; CDR3aa: CATSTPGGPIPEQFF; CDR3nt: TGTGCCACCAGCACTCCAGGGGGCCCTATACCCGAGCAGTTCTTC
v_gene: TRBV6-6; d_gene: .; abundance: .; j_gene: TRBJ2-4; CDR3aa: CASSFEIKNIQYF; CDR3nt: TGTGCCAGCAGTTTTGAGATTAAAAACATTCAGTACTTC
v_gene: TRBV4-1; d_gene: TRBD1; abundance: once; j_gene: TRBJ2-7; CDR3aa: CASSQESGQSSYEQYF; CDR3nt: TGCGCCAGCAGCCAAGAATCGGGACAGAGCTCCTACGAGCAGTACTTC
v_gene: TRBV29-1; d_gene: TRBD1; abundance: once; j_gene: TRBJ1-2; CDR3aa: CSVDNGQAANYGYTF; CDR3nt: TGCAGCGTTGACAACGGACAGGCGGCTAACTATGGCTACACCTTC
v_gene: TRBV5-5; d_gene: .; abundance: .; j_gene: TRBJ2-7; CDR3aa: CASSLDPGDEQYF; CDR3nt: TGTGCCAGCAGCTTGGACCCGGGGGACGAGCAGTACTTC
v_gene: TRBV9; d_gene: TRBD1; abundance: .; j_gene: TRBJ2-2; CDR3aa: CASSFRQGNTGELFF; CDR3nt: TGTGCCAGCAGCTTTCGACAGGGGAACACCGGGGAGCTGTTTTTT
v_gene: TRBV30; d_gene: TRBD2; abundance: few; j_gene: TRBJ2-3; CDR3aa: CAWGLDTDTQYF; CDR3nt: TGTGCCTGGGGACTAGACACAGATACGCAGTATTTT
v_gene: TRBV19; d_gene: .; abundance: .; j_gene: TRBJ1-2; CDR3aa: CASSVPPGTDGYTF; CDR3nt: TGTGCCAGTAGTGTCCCGCCCGGGACGGATGGCTACACCTTC
v_gene: TRBV29-1; d_gene: TRBD2; abundance: .; j_gene: TRBJ2-5; CDR3aa: CSARLAGGETQYF; CDR3nt: TGCAGCGCCAGACTAGCGGGTGGTGAGACCCAGTACTTC
v_gene: TRBV18; d_gene: TRBD2; abundance: .; j_gene: TRBJ2-7; CDR3aa: CASSPWEGPNYEQYF; CDR3nt: TGTGCCAGCTCACCATGGGAGGGGCCAAATTACGAGCAGTACTTC
v_gene: TRBV18; d_gene: .; abundance: .; j_gene: TRBJ2-7; CDR3aa: CASSPDPDPSEQYF; CDR3nt: TGTGCCAGCTCACCGGACCCCGATCCCAGCGAGCAGTACTTC
v_gene: TRBV7-9; d_gene: .; abundance: .; j_gene: TRBJ1-1; CDR3aa: CASRQQNTEAFF; CDR3nt: TGTGCCAGCAGGCAGCAAAACACTGAAGCTTTCTTT
v_gene: TRBV5-5; d_gene: .; abundance: few; j_gene: TRBJ1-3; CDR3aa: CASSFSGNTIYF; CDR3nt: TGTGCCAGCAGCTTCTCTGGAAACACCATATATTTT
v_gene: TRBV30; d_gene: TRBD1; abundance: .; j_gene: TRBJ2-7; CDR3aa: CAWATGRVYEQYF; CDR3nt: TGTGCCTGGGCGACAGGGAGAGTTTACGAGCAGTACTTC
v_gene: TRBV7-9; d_gene: TRBD1; abundance: few; j_gene: TRBJ1-1; CDR3aa: CASSITTGTEAFF; CDR3nt: TGTGCCAGCAGCATAACGACAGGGACGGAAGCTTTCTTT
v_gene: TRBV6-1; d_gene: .; abundance: .; j_gene: TRBJ2-2; CDR3aa: CASSEDLGAGELFF; CDR3nt: TGTGCCAGCAGTGAAGATCTAGGGGCCGGGGAGCTGTTTTTT
v_gene: TRBV6-4; d_gene: .; abundance: .; j_gene: TRBJ1-5; CDR3aa: CASSVPVGGPSNQPQHF; CDR3nt: TGTGCCAGCAGTGTCCCGGTGGGGGGGCCTAGCAATCAGCCCCAGCATTTT
v_gene: TRBV5-4; d_gene: TRBD1; abundance: .; j_gene: TRBJ1-2; CDR3aa: CASSFPGQGETYGYTF; CDR3nt: TGTGCCAGCAGCTTCCCGGGACAGGGGGAGACCTATGGCTACACCTTC
v_gene: TRBV11-2; d_gene: TRBD1; abundance: .; j_gene: TRBJ1-1; CDR3aa: CASSFSGGTENTEAFF; CDR3nt: TGTGCCAGCAGCTTTTCAGGGGGGACCGAGAACACTGAAGCTTTCTTT
v_gene: TRBV5-8; d_gene: TRBD1; abundance: .; j_gene: TRBJ2-5; CDR3aa: CASSLNRGETQYF; CDR3nt: TGTGCCAGCAGCTTGAACAGGGGGGAGACCCAGTACTTC
v_gene: TRBV18; d_gene: .; abundance: .; j_gene: TRBJ2-1; CDR3aa: CASSSGNEQFF; CDR3nt: TGTGCCAGCTCCTCGGGCAATGAGCAGTTCTTC
v_gene: TRBV15; d_gene: .; abundance: .; j_gene: TRBJ2-2; CDR3aa: CATQDGKRTGELFF; CDR3nt: TGTGCCACCCAAGACGGGAAAAGAACCGGGGAGCTGTTTTTT
v_gene: TRBV14; d_gene: .; abundance: few; j_gene: TRBJ2-1; CDR3aa: CASSQGVYWYNEQFF; CDR3nt: TGTGCCAGCAGCCAGGGGGTGTATTGGTACAATGAGCAGTTCTTC
v_gene: TRBV6-5; d_gene: .; abundance: .; j_gene: TRBJ1-2; CDR3aa: CASSYSPTRDGYTF; CDR3nt: TGTGCCAGCAGTTACTCGCCTACGAGGGACGGCTACACCTTC
v_gene: TRBV19; d_gene: TRBD1; abundance: once; j_gene: TRBJ1-2; CDR3aa: CASSIAGRGVEYGYTF; CDR3nt: TGTGCCAGTAGTATCGCAGGCAGGGGGGTAGAGTATGGCTACACCTTC
v_gene: TRBV25-1; d_gene: .; abundance: .; j_gene: TRBJ1-2; CDR3aa: CASVGAEYGYTF; CDR3nt: TGTGCCAGCGTTGGGGCCGAGTATGGCTACACCTTC
v_gene: TRBV19; d_gene: TRBD1; abundance: few; j_gene: TRBJ2-7; CDR3aa: CASSPRDRNYEQYF; CDR3nt: TGTGCCAGTAGTCCCCGGGACAGGAACTACGAGCAGTACTTC
v_gene: TRBV4-1; d_gene: TRBD2; abundance: .; j_gene: TRBJ2-1; CDR3aa: CASSLAGTSGNNEQFF; CDR3nt: TGCGCCAGCAGCTTGGCCGGGACTAGCGGAAACAATGAGCAGTTCTTC
v_gene: TRBV2; d_gene: TRBD1; abundance: .; j_gene: TRBJ1-6; CDR3aa: CASNGQGVDSPLHF; CDR3nt: TGTGCCAGCAATGGACAGGGAGTGGATTCACCCCTCCACTTT
v_gene: TRBV15; d_gene: .; abundance: .; j_gene: TRBJ2-2; CDR3aa: CATQPYRDSTTGELFF; CDR3nt: TGTGCCACCCAACCCTATCGGGACTCCACCACCGGGGAGCTGTTTTTT
v_gene: TRBV2; d_gene: .; abundance: .; j_gene: TRBJ1-2; CDR3aa: CASSSGGAYGYTF; CDR3nt: TGTGCCAGCAGTTCGGGAGGGGCCTATGGCTACACCTTC
v_gene: TRBV29-1; d_gene: .; abundance: .; j_gene: TRBJ1-5; CDR3aa: CSVEEEQDQPQHF; CDR3nt: TGCAGCGTTGAAGAGGAGCAGGATCAGCCCCAGCATTTT
v_gene: TRBV6-5; d_gene: .; abundance: .; j_gene: TRBJ2-1; CDR3aa: CASSYSSPPRDEQFF; CDR3nt: TGTGCCAGCAGTTACTCAAGCCCACCAAGAGATGAGCAGTTCTTC
v_gene: TRBV7-9; d_gene: .; abundance: .; j_gene: TRBJ2-7; CDR3aa: CASSLQGHEQYF; CDR3nt: TGTGCCAGCAGCTTACAGGGGCACGAGCAGTACTTC
v_gene: TRBV4-1; d_gene: TRBD1; abundance: .; j_gene: TRBJ1-1; CDR3aa: CASSSGTGFVTEAFF; CDR3nt: TGCGCCAGCAGCTCGGGGACAGGTTTTGTCACTGAAGCTTTCTTT
v_gene: TRBV9; d_gene: TRBD1; abundance: .; j_gene: TRBJ2-2; CDR3aa: CASSASGGHTGELFF; CDR3nt: TGTGCCAGCAGCGCCTCAGGGGGTCACACCGGGGAGCTGTTTTTT